What follows are 26 T cell receptor beta chains derived from one specimen sequenced in a study of T cell changes during pregnancy in multiple sclerosis. Measured with immunoSEQ multiplex PCR; TCRdb has only the in-frame clones, and not every one. The sample contains under 65,000 clones, 93% of which appear only once. The sample consisted of CD8+ T cells from peripheral blood mononuclear cells, taken in the third trimester of pregnancy. These receptors were taken from a female donor with multiple sclerosis, enrolled in a pregnancy study.

This chain links TRBV10-2 with TRBJ2-7; 8 nucleotides align to TRBD2. V lost 7 bases and J lost 9; bases outside the gene matches: 5. The CDR3 is 11 residues long. CDR1 and CDR2 (germline): WSHSY, SAAADI. In DNA form, the CDR3 reads TGCGCCAGCACCACGGGAGGGGGGCAGTACTTC. Protein: CASTTGGGQYF.

The V gene is TRBV14, the J gene TRBJ1-2; tentatively, D is TRBD1 (5 bases). This CDR3 contains 16 residues. With 3 bases removed from V and 8 bases from J, the gap between germline ends came to 22 bases. Germline V gene data show CDR1 as SGHDN and CDR2 as FVKESK. The CDR3 protein is CASSHSPGNKKEGYTF. The CDR3, as DNA: TGTGCCAGCAGCCATAGTCCAGGGAACAAAAAAGAGGGCTACACCTTC.

The chain recombines TRBV19 with TRBJ2-6, with a tentative D call TRBD1 (5 bases). The CDR3 spans 17 residues. Trimming cost V 3 bases and J 3 bases, with 15 bases left between them. Germline CDR1 and CDR2: LNHDA and SQIVND (reference sequence). CDR3 nucleotide sequence: TGTGCCAGTAGTATCCCCAGGGTTAGAGGTGGGGCCAACGTCCTGACTTTC. Its protein product is CASSIPRVRGGANVLTF.

J is TRBJ1-1 and V is TRBV4-1, with D uncertain. Germline values: CDR1 MGHRA, CDR2 YSYEKL. The CDR3 contains 14 residues. With 0 bases removed from V and 4 bases from J, the gap between germline ends came to 9 bases. The CDR3 loop reads CASSQEGSSTEAFF. CDR3 nucleotide sequence: TGCGCCAGCAGCCAAGAAGGATCTAGCACTGAAGCTTTCTTT.

The V call is TRBV19, the J call TRBJ2-7; D remains ambiguous. CDR1 is LNHDA and CDR2 is SQIVND in the germline V gene (reference sequence). V was cut by 5 bases and J by 2 bases, with 19 bases left in between. The CDR3 is 16 amino acids. CDR3 sequence: CASSPKTLQDPYEQYF. The CDR3 nucleotides read TGTGCCAGTAGTCCCAAGACTCTTCAAGATCCCTACGAGCAGTACTTC.

The rearrangement joins TRBV6-1 to TRBJ2-2, with D possibly being TRBD1 (5 bases). The germline V gene has CDR1 MNHNS and CDR2 SASEGT. This CDR3 contains 14 residues. V shed 2 bases and J shed 5 bases, with 9 bases lying between them. CDR3 sequence reads: CASSEMTVTGELFF. CDR3 DNA sequence: TGTGCCAGCAGTGAAATGACAGTAACCGGGGAGCTGTTTTTT.

The chain links TRBV6-1 to TRBJ2-2; TRBD2 aligns across 12 bases. V was clipped by 5 bases and J by 6 bases; unmatched bases: 4. CDR1 MNHNS and CDR2 SASEGT come from the germline V gene. The CDR3 is 15 amino acids. This CDR3 reads CASSRLAGEAGELFF. The CDR3 region has the DNA TGTGCCAGCAGTCGACTAGCGGGAGAGGCCGGGGAGCTGTTTTTT.

The chain couples TRBV28 to TRBJ2-3, with 11 bases matching TRBD2. V gave up 5 bases and J gave up 3 bases; unmatched junction bases: 7. The CDR3 spans 16 residues. Germline CDR1 reads MDHEN; CDR2 reads SYDVKM. The CDR3 here is CASSIDPSGRTDTQYF. In DNA, the CDR3 is TGTGCCAGCAGTATCGACCCTAGCGGGAGGACAGATACGCAGTATTTT.

J is TRBJ1-3 and V is TRBV6-1; tentatively, D is TRBD1 (6 bases). From germline, CDR1 is MNHNS and CDR2 SASEGT. Trimming took off 0 bases at V and 4 bases at J, with 13 bases between the two ends. The CDR3 runs 16 residues. This chain's CDR3 is CASSEAYRVRGNTIYF. As DNA, the CDR3 is TGTGCCAGCAGTGAAGCGTACAGGGTCAGAGGAAACACCATATATTTT.

The rearrangement joins TRBV2 to TRBJ2-3; the D is unclear. Germline V CDR1 and CDR2: SNHLY, FYNNEI. The CDR3 extends over 14 amino acids. The V and J ends lost 1 base and 3 bases respectively, with 8 bases between them. This chain's CDR3 is CASSEDTSTDTQYF. The CDR3, as DNA: TGTGCCAGCAGTGAAGACACCTCTACAGATACGCAGTATTTT.

The CDR3 DNA follows: TGTGCCACCGAGACAGGGGTGGATGAAAAACTGTTTTTT. It encodes CATETGVDEKLFF. The chain is built from TRBV28 and TRBJ1-4, with 8 bases matching TRBD1. The V and J ends lost 10 bases and 6 bases, in that order; junction bases with no gene match: 7. The germline gives CDR1 MDHEN, CDR2 SYDVKM. The CDR3 length is 13 residues.

DNA for the CDR3: TGTGCCAGCAGCTTAGCGGAGGGGAGGATTTCCTACGAGCAGTACTTC. The encoded protein is CASSLAEGRISYEQYF. V and J are TRBV7-9 and TRBJ2-7; TRBD2 is a possible D gene (6 bases). CDR1 and CDR2 from the germline V gene are SEHNR and FQNEAQ (reference sequence). The V end was cut by 0 bases, the J end by 1 base, with 13 bases between. This CDR3 contains 16 residues. Drawing the rest from reference TRBV7-9 and TRBJ2-7, the complete variable domain is DTGVSQNPRHKITKRGQNVTFRCDPISEHNRLYWYRQTLGQGPEFLTYFQNEAQLEKSRLLSDRFSAERPKGSFSTLEIQRTEQGDSAMYLCASSLAEGRISYEQYFGPGTRLTVT.

This chain joins TRBV28 and TRBJ1-4, with TRBD1 matching over 7 bases. This CDR3 spans 14 amino acids. The V and J ends lost 5 bases and 8 bases, in that order; junction bases with no gene match: 8. Looked up from germline, CDR1 is MDHEN and CDR2 is SYDVKM. CDR3 region: CASSADRSDEKLFF. CDR3 DNA sequence: TGTGCCAGCAGTGCGGACAGGTCCGACGAAAAACTGTTTTTT.

The chain couples TRBV27 to TRBJ2-7, with D maybe TRBD1 (5 bases). Deletions cut 1 base from V and 3 bases from J, with 10 bases between. The CDR3 extends over 14 amino acids. Germline V gene sequence: CDR1 MNHEY, CDR2 SMNVEV (reference sequence). CDR3 DNA: TGTGCCAGCAGTTTATTAGGACATCACTACGAGCAGTACTTC. This codes for CASSLLGHHYEQYF.

The chain is built from TRBV6-1 and TRBJ1-2; the D is unclear. V lost 6 bases to trimming and J lost 3 bases, with 11 bases between them. Germline-derived CDR1 and CDR2 are MNHNS and SASEGT. The CDR3 spans 13 residues. The CDR3 sequence is CASRINPDYGYTF. The CDR3 nucleotides are TGTGCCAGCAGAATCAACCCGGACTATGGCTACACCTTC.

V and J are TRBV23-1 and TRBJ1-2; 7 bases agree with TRBD1. TRBV23-1 qualifies as an ORF whose function is uncertain. The CDR3 runs to 15 residues. The trim removed 4 bases at V and 7 bases at J, leaving 12 bases unmatched. This CDR3 is CASSRHTGVVCGYTF. DNA for the CDR3: TGCGCCAGCAGTCGCCACACAGGGGTTGTGTGTGGCTACACCTTC.

The genes are TRBV18 and TRBJ1-2; 7 bases agree with TRBD1. The CDR3 has 16 amino acids. The V gene end was trimmed by 0 bases and the J gene end by 0 bases; junction bases not matched to a gene: 4. CDR1 is KGHSH and CDR2 is LQKENI in the germline V gene. CDR3 amino acids: CASSPPVQGTNYGYTF. Written as DNA, the CDR3 is TGTGCCAGCTCACCACCGGTACAGGGGACTAACTATGGCTACACCTTC.

The V and J genes are TRBV5-5 and TRBJ2-1; 11 bases are shared with TRBD2. V gave up 4 bases and J gave up 8 bases; unmatched junction bases: 8. The CDR3 is 15 residues long. Germline V CDR1 and CDR2: SGHKS, YYEKEE (reference sequence). CDR3 nucleotides: TGTGCCAGCAGCGTAACTAGCGGGAGTTCCCATGAGCAGTTCTTC. Its translation is CASSVTSGSSHEQFF.

The chain's CDR3 is CASSERAGVGTYEQYF. In DNA form, the CDR3 reads TGTGCCAGCAGCGAAAGGGCCGGGGTAGGAACGTACGAGCAGTACTTC. The chain combines TRBV27 with TRBJ2-7, with D perhaps matching TRBD2 (5 bases). Germline V lookup: CDR1 MNHEY, CDR2 SMNVEV (reference sequence). V was shortened by 6 bases and J by 4 bases, with 22 bases between the two germline ends. The CDR3 runs to 16 residues.

The rearrangement links TRBV28 to TRBJ2-7; D is unclear. The germline CDR1 and CDR2 sequences are MDHEN and SYDVKM. This CDR3 has 12 residues. Trimming stripped 2 bases from V and 5 bases from J, with 7 bases between. CDR3 sequence reads: CASSLGIHEQYF. The CDR3 DNA reads as TGTGCCAGCAGTTTAGGCATCCACGAGCAGTACTTC.

This clone came up once. The J gene is TRBJ1-1, the V gene TRBV11-2; D not resolved. The CDR3 spans 15 residues. V was trimmed by 2 bases and J by 4 bases, leaving 14 bases between them. The germline CDR1 and CDR2 sequences are SGHAT and FQNNGV. The CDR3 bases are TGTGCCAGCAGCTTACCAGGCATACAAGGCACTGAAGCTTTCTTT. Protein product: CASSLPGIQGTEAFF. Looking up the rest from reference TRBV11-2 and TRBJ1-1 gives the full variable domain: EAGVAQSPRYKIIEKRQSVAFWCNPISGHATLYWYQQILGQGPKLLIQFQNNGVVDDSQLPKDRFSAERLKGVDSTLKIQPAKLEDSAVYLCASSLPGIQGTEAFFGQGTRLTVV.

J is TRBJ1-2 and V is TRBV4-1; D is undetermined. The CDR3 runs to 18 residues. V lost 2 bases, J lost 3 bases, and 22 bases lay in between. CDR1 and CDR2 (germline): MGHRA, YSYEKL. The CDR3 DNA reads as TGCGCCAGCAGCCAACGTGACTACCTTATAGATCGGGACTATGGCTACACCTTC. As protein: CASSQRDYLIDRDYGYTF.

The CDR3 protein is CASSMGLASYEQYF. CDR3 bases: TGTGCCAGTAGTATGGGCCTGGCCTCCTACGAGCAGTACTTC. This chain uses TRBV19 with TRBJ2-7; no definite D call. The CDR3 consists of 14 residues. Germline values: CDR1 LNHDA, CDR2 SQIVND (reference sequence). With 3 bases removed from V and 0 bases from J, the gap between germline ends came to 9 bases.

The chain carries TRBV27 and TRBJ2-1; the D gene is possibly TRBD2 (6 bases). Germline assignment: CDR1 MNHEY and CDR2 SMNVEV (reference sequence). V lost 4 bases and J 2 bases, leaving 12 bases between the germline ends. The CDR3 has 15 residues. CDR3 region: CASSWGTGPYNEQFF. CDR3 DNA sequence: TGTGCCAGCAGTTGGGGGACTGGGCCCTACAATGAGCAGTTCTTC.

This chain uses TRBV15 with TRBJ1-5; D unclear. Trimming took 5 bases from V and 7 from J, leaving 12 bases between them. This CDR3 spans 13 amino acids. Germline V gene sequence: CDR1 LNHNV, CDR2 YYDKDF (reference sequence). CDR3 in DNA: TGTGCCACCAGCGCGGGCAGGCGACAGCCCCAGCATTTT. Translation gives CATSAGRRQPQHF.

The chain couples TRBV4-1 to TRBJ2-6; possible D gene TRBD1, 6 bases. V was clipped by 4 bases and J by 0 bases, with 16 bases between them. The germline V gene has CDR1 MGHRA and CDR2 YSYEKL. The CDR3 runs 18 residues. The CDR3 nucleotides read TGCGCCAGCAGCCGAATTGCAGGGGTCCTCTCTGGGGCCAACGTCCTGACTTTC. This codes for CASSRIAGVLSGANVLTF.